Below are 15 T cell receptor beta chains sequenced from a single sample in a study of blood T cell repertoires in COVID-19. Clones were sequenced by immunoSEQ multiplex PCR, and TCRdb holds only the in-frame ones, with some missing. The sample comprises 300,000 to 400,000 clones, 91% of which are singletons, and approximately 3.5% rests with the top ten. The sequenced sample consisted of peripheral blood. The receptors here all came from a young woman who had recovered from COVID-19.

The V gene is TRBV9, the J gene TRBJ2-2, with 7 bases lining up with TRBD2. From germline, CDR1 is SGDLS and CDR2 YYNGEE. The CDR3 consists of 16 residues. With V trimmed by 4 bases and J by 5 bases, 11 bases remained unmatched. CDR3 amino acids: CASSKAGDARTGELFF. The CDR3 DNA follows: TGTGCCAGCAGCAAGGCGGGAGATGCGAGGACCGGGGAGCTGTTTTTT.

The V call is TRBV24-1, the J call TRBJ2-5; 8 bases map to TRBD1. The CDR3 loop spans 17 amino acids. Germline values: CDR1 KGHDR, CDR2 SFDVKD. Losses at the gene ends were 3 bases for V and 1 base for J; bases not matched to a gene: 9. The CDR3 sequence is CATSDPTAGGFQETQYF. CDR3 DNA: TGTGCCACCAGTGATCCGACCGCAGGGGGCTTCCAAGAGACCCAGTACTTC.

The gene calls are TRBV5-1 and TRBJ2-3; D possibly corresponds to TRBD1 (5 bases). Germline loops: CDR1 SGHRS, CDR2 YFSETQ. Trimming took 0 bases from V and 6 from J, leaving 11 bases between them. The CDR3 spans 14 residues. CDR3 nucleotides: TGCGCCAGCAGCTTGGAGGGGCATCGGGATACGCAGTATTTT. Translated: CASSLEGHRDTQYF.

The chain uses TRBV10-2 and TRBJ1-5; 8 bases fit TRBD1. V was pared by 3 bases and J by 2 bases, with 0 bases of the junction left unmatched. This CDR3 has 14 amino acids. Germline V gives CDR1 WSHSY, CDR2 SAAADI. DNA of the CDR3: TGCGCCAGCAGTGAACAGGGGGGCAATCAGCCCCAGCATTTT. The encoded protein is CASSEQGGNQPQHF.

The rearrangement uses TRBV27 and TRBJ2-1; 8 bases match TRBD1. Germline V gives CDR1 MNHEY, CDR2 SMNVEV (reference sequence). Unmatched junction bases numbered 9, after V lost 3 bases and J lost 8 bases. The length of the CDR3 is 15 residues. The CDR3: CASSFGQGAVYEQFF. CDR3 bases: TGTGCCAGCAGTTTCGGGCAGGGGGCGGTCTATGAGCAGTTCTTC.

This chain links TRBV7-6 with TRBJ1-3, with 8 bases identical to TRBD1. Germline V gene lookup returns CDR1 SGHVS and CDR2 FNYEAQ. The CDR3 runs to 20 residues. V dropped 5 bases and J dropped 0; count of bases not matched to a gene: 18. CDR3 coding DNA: TGTGCCAGCAGCCCCTCCCCTCTCCAGGGGGCGGCGAGCTCTGGAAACACCATATATTTT. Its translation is CASSPSPLQGAASSGNTIYF.

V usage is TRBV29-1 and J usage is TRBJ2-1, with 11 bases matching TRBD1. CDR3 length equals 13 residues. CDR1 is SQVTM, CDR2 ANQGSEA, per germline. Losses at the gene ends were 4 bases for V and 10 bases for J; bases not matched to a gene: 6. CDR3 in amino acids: CSVALDRGQEQFF. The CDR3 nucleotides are TGCAGCGTTGCATTGGACAGGGGGCAAGAGCAGTTCTTC.

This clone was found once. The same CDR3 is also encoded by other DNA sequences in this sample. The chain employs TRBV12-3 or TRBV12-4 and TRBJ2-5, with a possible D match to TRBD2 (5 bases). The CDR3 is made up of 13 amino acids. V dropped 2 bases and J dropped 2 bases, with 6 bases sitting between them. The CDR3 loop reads CASSLRGQETQYF. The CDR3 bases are TGTGCCAGCAGTTTACGGGGTCAAGAGACCCAGTACTTC.

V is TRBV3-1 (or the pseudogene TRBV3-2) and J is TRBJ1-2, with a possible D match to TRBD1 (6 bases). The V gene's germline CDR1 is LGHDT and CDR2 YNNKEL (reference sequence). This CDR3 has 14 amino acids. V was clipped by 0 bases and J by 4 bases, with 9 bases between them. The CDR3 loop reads CASSQDSRGYGYTF. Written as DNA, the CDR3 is TGTGCCAGCAGCCAAGATTCCAGGGGCTATGGCTACACCTTC.

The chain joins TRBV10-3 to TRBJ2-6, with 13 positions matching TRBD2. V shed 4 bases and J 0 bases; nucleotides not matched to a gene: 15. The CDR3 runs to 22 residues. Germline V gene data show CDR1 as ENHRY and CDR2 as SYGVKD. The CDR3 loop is CAISAPGLAGAPTDSGANVLTF. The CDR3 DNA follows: TGTGCCATCAGTGCCCCCGGACTAGCGGGAGCACCAACCGACTCTGGGGCCAACGTCCTGACTTTC.

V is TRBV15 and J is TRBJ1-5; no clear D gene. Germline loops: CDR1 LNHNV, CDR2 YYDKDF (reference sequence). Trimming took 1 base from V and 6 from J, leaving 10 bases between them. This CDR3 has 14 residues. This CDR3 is CATSRGEGPQPQHF. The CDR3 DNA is TGTGCCACCAGCAGAGGGGAGGGCCCTCAGCCCCAGCATTTT.

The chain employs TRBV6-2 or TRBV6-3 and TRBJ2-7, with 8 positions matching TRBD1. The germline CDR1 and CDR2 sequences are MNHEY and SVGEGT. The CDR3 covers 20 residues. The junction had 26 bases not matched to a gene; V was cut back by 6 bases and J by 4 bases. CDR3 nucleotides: TGTGCCAGCAGCGGATACCAATTAGGGACAGGCGGTCGGGTGGGGTACGAGCAGTACGTC. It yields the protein CASSGYQLGTGGRVGYEQYV.

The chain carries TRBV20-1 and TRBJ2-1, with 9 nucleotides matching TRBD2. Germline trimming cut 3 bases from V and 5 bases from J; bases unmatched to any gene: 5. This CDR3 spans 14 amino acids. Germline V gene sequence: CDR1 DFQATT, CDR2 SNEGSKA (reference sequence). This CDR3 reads CSASRLAEDNEQFF. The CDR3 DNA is TGCAGTGCTAGTCGACTAGCGGAGGACAATGAGCAGTTCTTC.

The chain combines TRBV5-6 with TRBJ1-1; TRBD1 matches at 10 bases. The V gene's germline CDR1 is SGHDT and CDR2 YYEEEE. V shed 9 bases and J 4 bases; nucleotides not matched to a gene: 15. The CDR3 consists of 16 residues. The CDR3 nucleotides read TGTGCCACCTGGTGGGGGACAGGGGAGGCTGCCACTGAAGCTTTCTTT. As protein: CATWWGTGEAATEAFF. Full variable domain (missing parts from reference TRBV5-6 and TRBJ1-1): DAGVTQSPTHLIKTRGQQVTLRCSPKSGHDTVSWYQQALGQGPQFIFQYYEEEERQRGNFPDRFSGHQFPNYSSELNVNALLLGDSALYLCATWWGTGEAATEAFFGQGTRLTVV.

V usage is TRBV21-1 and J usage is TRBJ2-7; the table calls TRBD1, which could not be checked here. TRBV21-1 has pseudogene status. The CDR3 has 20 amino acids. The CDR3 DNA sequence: TGTGCCAGCAGCAAAAGGCCGGGACAGGGAGGTGAATGGGCTTACTACGAGCAGTACGTC. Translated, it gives CASSKRPGQGGEWAYYEQYV.